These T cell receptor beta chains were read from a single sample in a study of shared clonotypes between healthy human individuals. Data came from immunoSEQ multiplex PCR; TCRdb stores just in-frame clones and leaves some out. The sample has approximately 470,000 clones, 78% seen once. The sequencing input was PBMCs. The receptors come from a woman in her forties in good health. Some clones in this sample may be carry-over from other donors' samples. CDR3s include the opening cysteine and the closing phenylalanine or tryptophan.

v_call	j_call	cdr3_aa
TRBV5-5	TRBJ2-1	CASSFELAGVYNEQFF
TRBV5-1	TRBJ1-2	CASSPYQAHNYGYTF
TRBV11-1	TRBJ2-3	CASSPRTSGASTDTQYF
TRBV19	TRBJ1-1	CASSMHEGRENTEAFF
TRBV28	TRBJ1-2	CASSPLVQWEWGYTF
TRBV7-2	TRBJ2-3	CASSSSGFNTQYF
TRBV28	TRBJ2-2	CASRDANTGELFF
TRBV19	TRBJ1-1	CASSSIGFTLNTEAFF
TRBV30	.	CAWSGASQETQYF
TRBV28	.	CASSLGLRQVVHEQYF
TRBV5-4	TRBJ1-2	CASSLGGQTGYTF
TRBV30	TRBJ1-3	CACLRAPGGNTIYF
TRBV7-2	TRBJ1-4	CASSLERGRANEKLFF
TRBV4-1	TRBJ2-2	CASSQAPTGELFF
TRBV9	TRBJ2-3	CASSSGGGRTDTQYF
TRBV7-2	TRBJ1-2	CASSFSRQETFYGYTF
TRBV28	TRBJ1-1	CASSLATGLYTEAFF
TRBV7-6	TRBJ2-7	CASSLRGGPLYEQYF